The count of the clone carrying this T cell receptor (beta chain) is one. The record originates from a study of blood T cell repertoires in COVID-19. Study at large: Both acute and convalescent COVID-19 samples were obtained from the United States, Italy and Spain. PBMCs, B-cell-depleted T cells, or T cells were the source of the cDNA or gDNA that made up the material.

As processed by the authors: Amplification from reference gene primers served as the basis for estimated nucleated cell counts. Data came from immunoSEQ multiplex PCR; TCRdb stores just in-frame clones and leaves some out. The DNA was the basis for D and trimming; V, J and clone size are from that table. This table has 150,000 to 200,000 clones, roughly four fifths appearing once. V was pared by 0 bases and J by 4 bases, with 10 bases between. This CDR3 is 14 amino acids long. The germline CDR1 and CDR2 sequences are SGDLS and YYNGEE. Patients from Seattle were sampled longitudinally, starting during active infection.

The source material was peripheral blood. The clonotype originates from a woman between 65 and 79 years old with COVID-19, enrolled during active disease. J is TRBJ2-5 and V is TRBV9; no clear D gene. CDR3 nucleotides: TGTGCCAGCAGCGTAGCAGGTAGTGGAGAGACCCAGTACTTC. Translating gives CASSVAGSGETQYF. The full variable domain, in which reference TRBV9 and TRBJ2-5 provide the parts outside the CDR3, is DSGVTQTPKHLITATGQRVTLRCSPRSGDLSVYWYQQSLDQGLQFLIQYYNGEERAKGNILERFSAQQFPDLHSELNLSSLELGDSALYFCASSVAGSGETQYFGPGTRLLVL.